Shown below are 32 T cell receptor beta chains from a single sample sequenced in a study of cytomegalovirus exposure and HLA in healthy donors. Researchers ran the PCR with 60 Vbeta and 13 Jbeta primers. Assay used: immunoSEQ multiplex PCR; TCRdb lists only in-frame clones, some missing. The sample shows some 90,000 clones, over 70% of them seen only once. Source material: PBMCs. The receptors were gathered from a man in his 60s in good health and CMV-seronegative.

V and J are TRBV7-9 and TRBJ1-2; tentative D call: TRBD1 (5 bases). There are 14 residues in the CDR3. The V and J ends lost 7 bases and 2 bases respectively, with 14 bases between them. Germline values: CDR1 SEHNR, CDR2 FQNEAQ (reference sequence). CDR3 bases: TGTGCCAGCACCGAAACCGGACAAAACTATGGCTACACCTTC. Translation: CASTETGQNYGYTF.

This clone appeared a few times. This rearrangement joins TRBV30 to TRBJ1-1; weak D call: TRBD1 (5 bases). The CDR3 covers 12 residues. Trimming left V 1 base short and J 3 bases short, with 6 bases between. Germline V gene lookup returns CDR1 GTSNPN and CDR2 SVGIG (reference sequence). CDR3 sequence: CAWSGGDTEAFF. DNA for the CDR3: TGTGCCTGGAGTGGGGGGGACACTGAAGCTTTCTTT.

In regard to this clone: The junction shows a germline mismatch at one end, possibly a read error. The rearrangement joins TRBV7-7 to TRBJ2-5, with 7 bases aligning to TRBD2. Germline lookup yields CDR1 SSHAT and CDR2 FNYEAQ (reference sequence). The CDR3 sequence is 13 residues long. The CDR3 nucleotides are TGTGCTAGCAGCGGGATAGCAGGGGAGACCCAGTACTTC. It codes for CASSGIAGETQYF. Looking up the rest from reference TRBV7-7 and TRBJ2-5 gives the full variable domain: GAGVSQSPRYKVTKRGQDVTLRCDPISSHATLYWYQQALGQGPEFLTYFNYEAQPDKSGLPSDRFSAERPEGSISTLTIQRTEQRDSAMYRCASSGIAGETQYFGPGTRLLVL.

The chain employs TRBV19 and TRBJ2-7; TRBD1 might be the D (7 bases). Germline V gene lookup returns CDR1 LNHDA and CDR2 SQIVND (reference sequence). Between the trimmed V and J ends, which lost 3 bases and 7 bases, there was a span of 16 bases. CDR3 length: 14 residues. CDR3 in DNA: TGTGCCAGTAGTATTGGAGGGGGCTGGTATGAGCAGTACTTC. Its translation: CASSIGGGWYEQYF.

This clone was observed a few times. The V and J genes are TRBV5-5 and TRBJ1-1; TRBD1 is a possible D gene (5 bases). V was clipped by 5 bases and J by 2 bases, with 10 bases between them. Germline CDR1 and CDR2: SGHKS and YYEKEE (reference sequence). The CDR3 is 13 residues long. The DNA for the CDR3 is TGTGCCAGCAGTTCGACAGTAAACACTGAAGCTTTCTTT. Protein: CASSSTVNTEAFF. The entire variable domain, with the rest obtained from reference TRBV5-5 and TRBJ1-1, is as follows: DAGVTQSPTHLIKTRGQQVTLRCSPISGHKSVSWYQQVLGQGPQFIFQYYEKEERGRGNFPDRFSARQFPNYSSELNVNALLLGDSALYLCASSSTVNTEAFFGQGTRLTVV.

J is TRBJ2-5 and V is TRBV6-6; the D gene is possibly TRBD1 (6 bases). V was shortened by 5 bases and J by 5 bases, with 18 bases between the two germline ends. Germline-derived CDR1 and CDR2 are MNHNY and SVGAGI (reference sequence). CDR3 length equals 15 residues. The CDR3 DNA sequence: TGTGCCAGCAGTGATCAGGGGACCTCGGGGGAGACCCAGTACTTC. Translation: CASSDQGTSGETQYF.

The V call is TRBV18, the J call TRBJ2-5; the D is unclear. In germline, CDR1 is KGHSH, CDR2 LQKENI. The CDR3 is 13 residues long. V lost 0 bases, J lost 5 bases, and 7 bases lay in between. As DNA, the CDR3 is TGTGCCAGCTCACCACCCAGTATCGAGACCCAGTACTTC. This sequence encodes CASSPPSIETQYF. The whole variable domain, filled in from reference TRBV18 and TRBJ2-5, reads NAGVMQNPRHLVRRRGQEARLRCSPMKGHSHVYWYRQLPEEGLKFMVYLQKENIIDESGMPKERFSAEFPKEGPSILRIQQVVRGDSAAYFCASSPPSIETQYFGPGTRLLVL.

This clone was counted only a few times. V and J are TRBV19 and TRBJ2-1; 8 bases fit TRBD1. The V gene's germline CDR1 is LNHDA and CDR2 SQIVND (reference sequence). The CDR3 totals 15 residues. V lost 3 bases to trimming and J lost 4 bases; unmatched junction nucleotides: 5. The CDR3: CASSISRQGYNEQFF. The CDR3 DNA sequence: TGTGCCAGTAGTATCTCTAGACAGGGGTACAATGAGCAGTTCTTC.

V is TRBV20-1 and J is TRBJ2-7; D possibly corresponds to TRBD1 (7 bases). The CDR3 runs to 11 residues. Germline V CDR1 and CDR2: DFQATT, SNEGSKA (reference sequence). Deletions cut 6 bases from V and 6 bases from J, with 12 bases between. The CDR3 loop reads CSAGGQSEQYF. The CDR3 DNA reads as TGCAGTGCCGGGGGACAGAGCGAGCAGTACTTC.

The J gene is TRBJ1-2, the V gene TRBV7-8, with TRBD1 matching 7 bases. Germline-derived CDR1 and CDR2 are SGHVS and FQNEAQ. The CDR3 has 15 residues. V lost 1 base and J lost 3; bases outside the gene matches: 5. The CDR3 bases are TGTGCCAGCAGCTTAGTACGCACAGGGGACTATGGCTACACCTTC. This gives the protein CASSLVRTGDYGYTF.

The rearrangement links TRBV5-1 to TRBJ2-5, with TRBD1 identical over 7 bases. The CDR3 is made up of 14 amino acids. CDR1 and CDR2 from the germline V gene are SGHRS and YFSETQ. The ends lost 5 bases at V and 2 bases at J; junction bases unmatched: 6. The CDR3 protein is CASRATGAQETQYF. For the CDR3, the DNA is TGCGCCAGCAGGGCTACAGGGGCTCAAGAGACCCAGTACTTC.

CDR3 DNA sequence: TGCGCCAGCAGCTTGGCAGGGGAAGGGGAGCAGTACTTC. Amino acid sequence: CASSLAGEGEQYF. This sequence joins TRBV5-1 and TRBJ2-7; the D gene is possibly TRBD1 (6 bases). V lost 0 bases, J lost 7 bases, and 11 bases lay in between. Germline CDR1 SGHRS, CDR2 YFSETQ. The CDR3 runs to 13 residues.

The rearrangement links TRBV9 to TRBJ2-5, with 11 bases lining up with TRBD2. Germline CDR1 SGDLS, CDR2 YYNGEE. The CDR3 runs 16 residues. The V gene end was trimmed by 0 bases and the J gene end by 2 bases; junction bases not matched to a gene: 3. CDR3 region: CASSVEGTSGQETQYF. The CDR3 DNA sequence: TGTGCCAGCAGCGTAGAAGGGACTAGCGGACAAGAGACCCAGTACTTC.

This chain connects TRBV4-3 to TRBJ1-1; 10 bases line up with TRBD1. J gave up 10 bases and V 1 base, and 9 bases lay outside the gene matches. Germline V gene lookup returns CDR1 LGHNA and CDR2 YSLEER. The CDR3 extends over 15 amino acids. DNA of the CDR3: TGCGCCAGCAGCCAAGGGGGACAGGGGATCGTGCTAGCTTTCTTT. Translated, it gives CASSQGGQGIVLAFF.

The J gene is TRBJ1-4, the V gene TRBV5-1, with a tentative D call TRBD1 (6 bases). The CDR3 consists of 14 residues. V was cut by 4 bases and J by 8 bases, with 15 bases left in between. Germline V lookup: CDR1 SGHRS, CDR2 YFSETQ. CDR3 in amino acids: CASSQGTRGEKLFF. The CDR3 DNA is TGCGCCAGCAGCCAGGGGACAAGGGGAGAAAAACTGTTTTTT.

This clone was found a few times. The chain uses TRBV7-9 and TRBJ2-1; possibly TRBD2 for D (5 bases). Per germline, CDR1 SEHNR and CDR2 FQNEAQ (reference sequence). Trimming stripped 5 bases from V and 7 bases from J, with 12 bases between. This CDR3 is built from 13 residues. CDR3 loop: CASSPTGTNEQFF. The CDR3 coding sequence is TGTGCCAGCAGCCCTACGGGAACGAATGAGCAGTTCTTC.

The genes are TRBV7-9 and TRBJ2-1; 7 bases fit TRBD2. Germline values: CDR1 SEHNR, CDR2 FQNEAQ (reference sequence). J was trimmed by 0 bases and V by 6 bases; bases with no gene match: 5. The CDR3 extends over 15 amino acids. CDR3 bases: TGTGCCAGCAGAGAGCGGGACTTCTCCTACAATGAGCAGTTCTTC. This sequence encodes CASRERDFSYNEQFF.

This chain connects TRBV4-1 to TRBJ2-1, with a possible D match to TRBD1 (6 bases). The germline CDR1 and CDR2 sequences are MGHRA and YSYEKL. With 1 base removed from V and 1 base from J, the gap between germline ends came to 14 bases. The CDR3 is 17 residues long. This chain's CDR3 is CASSQALQGFSYNEQFF. CDR3 coding DNA: TGCGCCAGCAGCCAAGCTTTACAGGGATTTTCCTACAATGAGCAGTTCTTC.

The V gene is TRBV25-1, the J gene TRBJ1-1; D unresolved. Looked up from germline, CDR1 is MGHDK and CDR2 is SYGVNS. The CDR3 runs to 13 residues. Trimming stripped 3 bases from V and 0 bases from J, with 5 bases between. Written as DNA, the CDR3 is TGTGCCAGCAGTGATCCGGTGAACACTGAAGCTTTCTTT. Translation gives CASSDPVNTEAFF.

The chain is built from TRBV28 and TRBJ2-5, with 10 bases that match TRBD1. This CDR3 is 15 amino acids long. V was clipped by 3 bases and J by 6 bases; unmatched bases: 7. Germline V gene sequence: CDR1 MDHEN, CDR2 SYDVKM. CDR3 residues: CASSLGQGFVQTQYF. For the CDR3, the DNA is TGTGCCAGCAGTTTGGGACAGGGGTTCGTCCAGACCCAGTACTTC.

In this sample, this clone turned up once. J is TRBJ2-5 and V is TRBV7-7; D is possibly TRBD2 (5 bases). The germline V gene encodes CDR1 SSHAT and CDR2 FNYEAQ (reference sequence). V shed 5 bases and J shed 1 base, with 11 bases lying between them. CDR3 length: 14 residues. The CDR3 DNA sequence: TGTGCCAGCAGCCCTGTGGGGAGCCAAGAGACCCAGTACTTC. Protein sequence: CASSPVGSQETQYF.

The chain is built from TRBV4-1 and TRBJ2-1, with 14 bases aligning to TRBD2. The CDR3 length is 18 residues. Per the germline V gene, CDR1 is MGHRA and CDR2 is YSYEKL. With V trimmed by 2 bases and J by 6 bases, 9 bases remained unmatched. The chain's CDR3 is CASSQSTSGRGKGNEQFF. The DNA for the CDR3 is TGCGCCAGCAGCCAATCGACTAGCGGGAGGGGGAAGGGCAATGAGCAGTTCTTC.

The CDR3 spells CASSYFRGGWDTEAFF. CDR3 DNA: TGTGCCAGCAGTTATTTTAGGGGGGGGTGGGACACTGAAGCTTTCTTT. V gene TRBV6-9 combines with J gene TRBJ1-1; TRBD1 is a possible D gene (6 bases). From germline, CDR1 is MNHGY and CDR2 SVAAGI. CDR3 length: 16 amino acids. The germline V and J ends were trimmed by 1 base and 3 bases, with 15 bases remaining between them.

The chain couples TRBV19 to TRBJ2-7, with TRBD2 matching 13 bases. This CDR3 contains 18 residues. V gave up 5 bases and J gave up 0 bases; unmatched junction bases: 10. Germline CDR1 reads LNHDA; CDR2 reads SQIVND (reference sequence). CDR3 region: CASSLRTSGGADSYEQYF. The CDR3, as DNA: TGTGCCAGTAGTCTCCGGACTAGCGGGGGTGCCGACTCCTACGAGCAGTACTTC.

This clone showed up just once. The chain is built from TRBV15 and TRBJ1-2; 7 nucleotides agree with TRBD1. Looked up from germline, CDR1 is LNHNV and CDR2 is YYDKDF (reference sequence). After removal of 0 bases from V and 6 bases from J, the junction contained 4 bases not matched to a gene. This CDR3 comprises 14 residues. In DNA, the CDR3 is TGTGCCACCAGCAGAGATCAGGGGGTAGATGGCTACACCTTC. Its protein is CATSRDQGVDGYTF.

This chain links TRBV30 with TRBJ1-2, with TRBD1 identical over 8 bases. V shed 3 bases and J 5 bases; nucleotides not matched to a gene: 8. Germline-derived CDR1 and CDR2 are GTSNPN and SVGIG (reference sequence). This CDR3 has 14 residues. This chain's CDR3 is CAWRGQVGGYGYTF. CDR3 bases: TGTGCCTGGAGGGGACAGGTCGGGGGATATGGCTACACCTTC.

Note on this clone: Different DNA sequences within this sample yield the same CDR3. J is TRBJ1-5 and V is TRBV6-5, with 7 bases identical to TRBD1. Trimming took 6 bases from V and 7 from J; bases not matched to a gene: 6. This CDR3 comprises 13 residues. Germline assignment: CDR1 MNHEY and CDR2 SVGAGI. This chain's CDR3 is CASSRQGGQPQHF. The CDR3 DNA reads TGTGCCAGCAGCAGACAGGGAGGCCAGCCCCAGCATTTT.

The rearrangement joins TRBV5-6 to TRBJ1-5, with 9 bases lining up with TRBD1. CDR1 and CDR2 (germline): SGHDT, YYEEEE. V lost 4 bases to trimming and J lost 2 bases; unmatched junction nucleotides: 1. The CDR3 length is 14 residues. The CDR3 bases are TGTGCCAGCAGCCGGACAGGGGGCAATCAGCCCCAGCATTTT. Translation gives CASSRTGGNQPQHF.

The genes are TRBV7-2 and TRBJ2-3; a weak D match, TRBD2 (6 bases). Trimming left V 5 bases short and J 2 bases short, with 23 bases between. This CDR3 has 18 amino acids. CDR1 and CDR2 from the germline V gene are SGHTA and FQGNSA. CDR3 in DNA: TGTGCCAGCAGCCCCCTGCCCCGGTCGGCGGGGTCCACAGATACGCAGTATTTT. Translation: CASSPLPRSAGSTDTQYF. Full variable domain (rest looked up from reference TRBV7-2 and TRBJ2-3): GAGVSQSPSNKVTEKGKDVELRCDPISGHTALYWYRQSLGQGLEFLIYFQGNSAPDKSGLPSDRFSAERTGGSVSTLTIQRTQQEDSAVYLCASSPLPRSAGSTDTQYFGPGTRLTVL.

The chain combines TRBV6-1 with TRBJ2-3; 12 bases match TRBD2. Looked up from germline, CDR1 is MNHNS and CDR2 is SASEGT. V lost 10 bases, J lost 3 bases, and 2 bases stayed unmatched. The CDR3 runs to 13 residues. The CDR3 DNA reads TGTGCCACTAGCGGGGGGGCTACAGATACGCAGTATTTT. Its protein is CATSGGATDTQYF.

This clone appeared a few times. This sequence joins TRBV6-1 and TRBJ2-5; perhaps TRBD2 as D (6 bases). The V end lost 1 base, the J end lost 5 bases, and 14 bases lay between the germline ends. The CDR3 consists of 15 residues. CDR1 and CDR2 (germline): MNHNS, SASEGT. The chain's CDR3 is CASSEERGGMETQYF. CDR3 coding DNA: TGTGCCAGCAGTGAAGAGAGGGGAGGCATGGAGACCCAGTACTTC.

V gene TRBV7-2 combines with J gene TRBJ1-2; 7 bases are a match to TRBD1. The trim removed 5 bases at V and 7 bases at J, leaving 7 bases unmatched. Per germline, CDR1 SGHTA and CDR2 FQGNSA. The CDR3 runs 13 residues. The CDR3 reads CASSPDRMGGYTF. CDR3 DNA sequence: TGTGCCAGCAGCCCGGACAGGATGGGTGGCTACACCTTC. The full variable domain, completed using reference TRBV7-2 and TRBJ1-2, is GAGVSQSPSNKVTEKGKDVELRCDPISGHTALYWYRQSLGQGLEFLIYFQGNSAPDKSGLPSDRFSAERTGGSVSTLTIQRTQQEDSAVYLCASSPDRMGGYTFGSGTRLTVV.